This T cell receptor beta chain was documented in a study of memory CD4+ T cells and cytomegalovirus serostatus. The sort gate was single viable CD3+CD4+CD8-CD45RO+ cells for memory CD4+ T cells. The CDR3 runs to 14 residues. V was pared by 0 bases and J by 4 bases, with 2 bases of the junction left unmatched. Germline V gene lookup returns CDR1 SGHAT and CDR2 FQNNGV. This clone was observed a handful of times. Its antigen is still unknown. Profiled with immunoSEQ multiplex PCR; TCRdb holds only in-frame clones, not every one. The profile shows about 75,000 clones, about 78% of them singletons. Whole-study results and caveats: Repertoires predicted CMV serostatus with median bootstrapped AUC of roughly 0.96. The CMV-associated TCR signature appears largely within the CD4+ memory repertoire. CD4+ memory repertoires contained 67 of 164 reported CMV TCRbeta sequences.

The material sequenced was memory CD4+ T cells from blood. This TCR derives from an adult in good health and CMV-seropositive. This chain connects TRBV11-2 to TRBJ1-2; TRBD1 matches at 7 bases. The CDR3 DNA reads as TGTGCCAGCAGCTTAGATACAGGGGCCTATGGCTACACCTTC. Protein: CASSLDTGAYGYTF.